The clone carrying this T cell receptor beta chain was seen more than once but under ten times. Its antigen remains unidentified. With molecular barcodes, quantitative 5'-RACE was used to make the TCR beta libraries. MiXCR was run by TCRdb on the 5' RACE reads, yielding one entry per CDR3 protein. Of 150,000 or so distinct CDR3 sequences in the sample, around 9.6% were seen once. This specimen comes from a study of CD8 T cells in ankylosing spondylitis. Findings and limits, study-wide: Researchers report that disease-linked clones proved CD8+ and relatively rare in peripheral blood. About 8 highly homologous variants made up a TCR beta motif, and this motif appeared characteristic of ankylosing spondylitis blood. Some of the motif variants had earlier been found in reactive arthritis patients' fluid and blood.

The junction had 3 bases not matched to a gene; V was cut back by 7 bases and J by 2 bases. Germline V gives CDR1 LGHNA, CDR2 YSLEER. This CDR3 comprises 14 residues. Sequenced: blood, either unsorted or a sorted T cell fraction (not recorded which). The sequence was collected from a female donor with ankylosing spondylitis or in good health (not recorded which). This chain joins TRBV4-3 and TRBJ2-3; TRBD2 agrees at 10 bases. In DNA, the CDR3 is TGCGCCAGCAAGGGGACTAGCGACACAGATACGCAGTATTTT. This translates into CASKGTSDTDTQYF.